This entry lists 5 T cell receptor beta chains sequenced from one sample in a study of blood T cell repertoires in COVID-19. The assay was immunoSEQ multiplex PCR, and TCRdb's table has in-frame clones only and misses some. The sample has a few hundred thousand clones, roughly 85% seen once. Sequenced: PBMCs or T cells enriched from blood (not recorded which). The receptor set was obtained from a man aged 40-50 years who had recovered from COVID-19.

J is TRBJ1-6 and V is TRBV10-3; D ambiguous. CDR3 length: 13 amino acids. The V gene's germline CDR1 is ENHRY and CDR2 SYGVKD. V was shortened by 7 bases and J by 7 bases, with 11 bases between the two germline ends. The CDR3 loop reads CAITEVENSPLHF. The DNA of the CDR3 is TGTGCCATCACCGAAGTGGAGAATTCACCCCTCCACTTT.

This clone was counted a single time. The J gene is TRBJ1-4, the V gene TRBV2, with D uncertain. The germline V and J ends were trimmed by 6 bases and 7 bases, with 18 bases remaining between them. Germline CDR1 reads SNHLY; CDR2 reads FYNNEI. The CDR3 totals 15 residues. The CDR3 reads CASSLEGLIREKLFF. The CDR3 DNA reads TGTGCCAGCAGCTTAGAGGGATTGATTCGTGAAAAACTGTTTTTT.

This chain connects TRBV11-2 to TRBJ2-3, with 11 nucleotides matching TRBD2. CDR3 size: 19 residues. The V gene end was trimmed by 4 bases and the J gene end by 2 bases; junction bases not matched to a gene: 14. CDR1 SGHAT and CDR2 FQNNGV come from the germline V gene. The CDR3 sequence is CASSSRPSSGRFYTDTQYF. In nucleotides, the CDR3 is TGTGCCAGCAGCTCTCGTCCCTCTAGCGGGAGGTTTTACACAGATACGCAGTATTTT.

This clone was seen just once. This chain connects TRBV18 to TRBJ1-1, with unresolved D. Trimming removed 3 bases from V and 11 bases from J, with 13 bases in between. Germline assignment: CDR1 KGHSH and CDR2 LQKENI. This CDR3 is built from 12 residues. The CDR3 reads CASSPPGGSAFF. The CDR3 DNA follows: TGTGCCAGCTCACCGCCCGGCGGATCGGCTTTCTTT.

This clone was detected many times. This chain joins TRBV9 and TRBJ1-6; D is possibly TRBD1 (5 bases). Germline V gene lookup returns CDR1 SGDLS and CDR2 YYNGEE. V dropped 4 bases and J dropped 10 bases, with 18 bases sitting between them. The CDR3 consists of 15 residues. In nucleotides, the CDR3 is TGTGCCAGCAGCCCGCAGCAGGGAATTGGCTCACCCCTCCACTTT. Amino acids: CASSPQQGIGSPLHF.